These 26 T cell receptor beta chains share one sample of origin, sequenced in a study of control samples from healthy donors and cancer patients. The repertoire was sequenced with immunoSEQ multiplex PCR; TCRdb's copy has only in-frame clones and lacks some. The sample consists of 150,000 or so clones, approximately 93% of them appearing once. Sequencing was done on a sample of blood. These receptors all stem from a man between 18 and 35 years old in good health.

The chain has TRBV30 and TRBJ2-7; D possibly corresponds to TRBD2 (5 bases). CDR1 GTSNPN and CDR2 SVGIG come from the germline V gene (reference sequence). The CDR3 extends over 13 amino acids. Trimming took 3 bases from V and 13 from J, leaving 22 bases between them. CDR3 protein: CAWRAGGAGSPYF. In DNA, the CDR3 is TGTGCCTGGAGGGCCGGAGGTGCGGGCTCACCTTACTTC. Drawing the rest from reference TRBV30 and TRBJ2-7, the complete variable domain is SQTIHQWPATLVQPVGSPLSLECTVEGTSNPNLYWYRQAAGRGLQLLFYSVGIGQISSEVPQNLSASRPQDRQFILSSKKLLLSDSGFYLCAWRAGGAGSPYFGPGTRLTVT.

This chain links TRBV21-1 with TRBJ1-4; the table's D gene call, TRBD1, was not cross checked with the DNA. TRBV21-1 is shown as a pseudogene. The CDR3 totals 17 residues. CDR3: CASSKVGTGDSDEKLFF. CDR3 nucleotides: TGTGCCAGCAGCAAAGTAGGGACAGGGGATTCCGATGAAAAACTGTTTTTT.

This rearrangement joins TRBV11-2 to TRBJ2-3; 7 nucleotides line up with TRBD1. The trim removed 1 base at V and 3 bases at J, leaving 7 bases unmatched. The CDR3 extends over 16 amino acids. Germline CDR1 SGHAT, CDR2 FQNNGV. CDR3 in DNA: TGTGCCAGCAGCTTAGGGGACAGTCTCCGTACAGATACGCAGTATTTT. Protein product: CASSLGDSLRTDTQYF. Full variable domain (outside the CDR3, taken from reference TRBV11-2 and TRBJ2-3): EAGVAQSPRYKIIEKRQSVAFWCNPISGHATLYWYQQILGQGPKLLIQFQNNGVVDDSQLPKDRFSAERLKGVDSTLKIQPAKLEDSAVYLCASSLGDSLRTDTQYFGPGTRLTVL.

The V and J genes are TRBV2 and TRBJ2-1; D is ambiguous. CDR1 SNHLY and CDR2 FYNNEI come from the germline V gene. V dropped 7 bases and J dropped 0 bases, with 10 bases sitting between them. There are 14 residues in the CDR3. CDR3 amino acids: CASMGFSSYNEQFF. The DNA of the CDR3 is TGTGCCAGCATGGGTTTTAGCTCCTACAATGAGCAGTTCTTC.

V and J are TRBV5-1 and TRBJ2-1; 9 positions agree with TRBD2. CDR3 length: 17 residues. Germline V gives CDR1 SGHRS, CDR2 YFSETQ. Trimming took 1 base from V and 3 from J; bases not matched to a gene: 8. Here the CDR3 DNA reads TGCGCCAGCAGCTTGAGGCCTAGCGGGAACCTCTACAATGAGCAGTTCTTC. Protein product: CASSLRPSGNLYNEQFF.

V usage is TRBV28 and J usage is TRBJ2-2; TRBD1 or TRBD2 may be the D gene (5 bases each). The CDR3 is 15 residues long. Between the trimmed V and J ends, which lost 5 bases and 0 bases, there was a span of 10 bases. Germline-derived CDR1 and CDR2 are MDHEN and SYDVKM. CDR3 residues: CASSPPGPNTGELFF. DNA for the CDR3: TGTGCCAGCAGTCCCCCGGGACCGAACACCGGGGAGCTGTTTTTT.

The CDR3 loop is CASQLTAGRGTNTGELFF. CDR3 bases: TGTGCCAGCCAGCTTACGGCCGGCAGGGGGACAAACACCGGGGAGCTGTTTTTT. The chain has TRBV13 and TRBJ2-2, with 7 nucleotides matching TRBD1. The CDR3 is 18 residues long. Germline CDR1 reads PRHDT; CDR2 reads FYEKMQ (reference sequence). The V gene end was trimmed by 8 bases and the J gene end by 2 bases; junction bases not matched to a gene: 17.

The chain recombines TRBV29-1 with TRBJ2-1, with D hard to call. V lost 4 bases and J lost 4, with 5 bases in between. This CDR3 is built from 11 residues. The germline CDR1 and CDR2 sequences are SQVTM and ANQGSEA. The DNA of the CDR3 is TGCAGCGTTGGACAATACAATGAGCAGTTCTTC. It is translated as CSVGQYNEQFF.

The chain is built from TRBV30 and TRBJ1-1, with D uncertain. The CDR3 length is 15 residues. V shed 8 bases and J shed 1 base, with 20 bases lying between them. Per germline, CDR1 GTSNPN and CDR2 SVGIG (reference sequence). The CDR3 spells CAMGGDYRWNTEAFF. The CDR3 bases are TGTGCCATGGGTGGAGATTACCGTTGGAACACTGAAGCTTTCTTT.

The chain employs TRBV9 and TRBJ2-1, with 13 positions matching TRBD2. With V trimmed by 3 bases and J by 8 bases, 5 bases remained unmatched. Germline CDR1 reads SGDLS; CDR2 reads YYNGEE. The CDR3 consists of 15 residues. CDR3 amino acids: CASSAWTSGSDEQFF. The CDR3 DNA sequence: TGTGCCAGCAGCGCTTGGACTAGCGGGAGCGATGAGCAGTTCTTC. The full variable domain, with the rest looked up from reference TRBV9 and TRBJ2-1, is DSGVTQTPKHLITATGQRVTLRCSPRSGDLSVYWYQQSLDQGLQFLIQYYNGEERAKGNILERFSAQQFPDLHSELNLSSLELGDSALYFCASSAWTSGSDEQFFGPGTRLTVL.

This chain uses TRBV19 with TRBJ2-4; D gene uncertain. V lost 0 bases to trimming and J lost 0 bases, with 9 bases between them. The CDR3 sequence is 16 residues long. Per germline, CDR1 LNHDA and CDR2 SQIVND (reference sequence). The CDR3 DNA is TGTGCCAGTAGTATAGACGTCAGCCCAGCCAAAAACATTCAGTACTTC. Translating it yields CASSIDVSPAKNIQYF.

J is TRBJ1-6 and V is TRBV29-1, with D uncertain. The germline V gene has CDR1 SQVTM and CDR2 ANQGSEA. The V end lost 4 bases, the J end lost 4 bases, and 8 bases lay between the germline ends. This CDR3 has 13 amino acids. The CDR3 reads CSVGVGYNSPLHF. The DNA of the CDR3 is TGCAGCGTTGGCGTAGGGTATAATTCACCCCTCCACTTT.

The chain carries TRBV28 and TRBJ1-3; maybe TRBD1 (5 bases). Germline CDR1 is MDHEN and CDR2 is SYDVKM. This CDR3 spans 15 amino acids. Trimming took off 8 bases at V and 0 bases at J, with 14 bases between the two ends. The CDR3 nucleotides are TGTGCCAGCCAGGACACCACCGTCTCTGGAAACACCATATATTTT. Protein sequence: CASQDTTVSGNTIYF.

V gene TRBV20-1 combines with J gene TRBJ2-1; no firm D call. CDR3 length: 11 amino acids. Germline assignment: CDR1 DFQATT and CDR2 SNEGSKA (reference sequence). With 2 bases removed from V and 8 bases from J, the gap between germline ends came to 7 bases. The CDR3 is CSARLRDEQFF. CDR3 DNA: TGCAGTGCTAGACTTCGAGATGAGCAGTTCTTC.

The chain uses TRBV5-1 and TRBJ2-3; no firm D call. Trimming pared 0 bases from V and 0 bases from J, leaving 5 bases between. CDR3 length: 14 residues. The germline CDR1 and CDR2 sequences are SGHRS and YFSETQ. In DNA, the CDR3 is TGCGCCAGCAGCTTGGAGTCTAGCACAGATACGCAGTATTTT. It yields the protein CASSLESSTDTQYF.

Here the CDR3 reads CASSLLSSQNIQYF. CDR3 in DNA: TGCGCCAGCAGCTTGTTAAGCAGCCAAAACATTCAGTACTTC. The genes are TRBV5-1 and TRBJ2-4; D is ambiguous. The V gene lost 1 base and the J gene lost 5 bases, with 10 bases spanning the gap. The CDR3 consists of 14 residues. Germline CDR1 and CDR2: SGHRS and YFSETQ.

The CDR3 DNA reads as TGCGCCAGCAGTCTAGAGGACAGACGCACAGATACGCAGTATTTT. It specifies CASSLEDRRTDTQYF. The gene calls are TRBV5-1 and TRBJ2-3; possible D gene TRBD1, 6 bases. Germline values: CDR1 SGHRS, CDR2 YFSETQ. V lost 5 bases to trimming and J lost 1 base, with 14 bases between them. CDR3 length: 15 residues.

This rearrangement joins TRBV15 to TRBJ1-6; 7 nucleotides line up with TRBD1. The CDR3 length is 17 residues. The germline V gene has CDR1 LNHNV and CDR2 YYDKDF (reference sequence). V was clipped by 1 base and J by 7 bases; unmatched bases: 10. The CDR3, as DNA: TGTGCCACCAGCAGAGGCCCTCCGGGACAGCTAAATTCACCCCTCCACTTT. It encodes CATSRGPPGQLNSPLHF.

The V gene is TRBV5-8, the J gene TRBJ2-7, with D possibly TRBD1 on 6 matching bases. This CDR3 region has 13 residues. V lost 4 bases and J 5 bases, leaving 13 bases between the germline ends. Germline V gene sequence: CDR1 SGHTS, CDR2 YDEGEE. CDR3: CASSLRTEDEQYF. In DNA, the CDR3 is TGTGCCAGCAGCCTCAGGACAGAGGACGAGCAGTACTTC. Variable domain in full (rest from reference TRBV5-8 and TRBJ2-7): EAGVTQSPTHLIKTRGQQATLRCSPISGHTSVYWYQQALGLGLQFLLWYDEGEERNRGNFPPRFSGRQFPNYSSELNVNALELEDSALYLCASSLRTEDEQYFGPGTRLTVT.

The chain is built from TRBV5-8 and TRBJ1-5, with D possibly being TRBD1 (5 bases). V shed 0 bases and J shed 6 bases, with 13 bases lying between them. The germline gives CDR1 SGHTS, CDR2 YDEGEE. The CDR3 consists of 15 residues. The DNA for the CDR3 is TGTGCCAGCAGCTTGGTTGTTGTTGGGGGTCAGCCCCAGCATTTT. This sequence encodes CASSLVVVGGQPQHF.

This chain uses TRBV30 with TRBJ2-1; 9 nucleotides line up with TRBD2. CDR3 size: 19 residues. J was trimmed by 0 bases and V by 7 bases; bases with no gene match: 19. Germline V CDR1 and CDR2: GTSNPN, SVGIG (reference sequence). The chain's CDR3 is CAFSGYRGGAASSYNEQFF. CDR3 DNA sequence: TGTGCCTTCTCGGGTTACCGCGGGGGGGCCGCCAGCTCCTACAATGAGCAGTTCTTC.

The chain is built from TRBV28 and TRBJ1-2; the D is unclear. There are 14 residues in the CDR3. The V and J ends lost 3 bases and 5 bases respectively, with 13 bases between them. In germline, CDR1 is MDHEN, CDR2 SYDVKM. Here the CDR3 reads CASSFPGWGYGYTF. The CDR3, as DNA: TGTGCCAGCAGTTTCCCCGGTTGGGGATATGGCTACACCTTC.

This clone has just a few counts. The genes are TRBV29-1 and TRBJ1-1, with no clear D. CDR1 is SQVTM and CDR2 is ANQGSEA in the germline V gene. The CDR3 sequence is 13 residues long. Trimming shortened V by 3 bases and J by 6 bases, and 14 bases separated the two germline ends. The CDR3 is CSVDKGGWAEAFF. The CDR3 region has the DNA TGCAGCGTTGACAAGGGCGGTTGGGCTGAAGCTTTCTTT.

J is TRBJ2-7 and V is TRBV12-3 or TRBV12-4, with 7 bases that match TRBD1. Losses at the gene ends were 3 bases for V and 2 bases for J; bases not matched to a gene: 1. The CDR3 runs 13 residues. CDR3 amino acids: CASSFDRAYEQYF. CDR3 bases: TGTGCCAGCAGTTTTGACAGGGCCTACGAGCAGTACTTC.

The CDR3 is CASACGKKHF. The CDR3 DNA sequence: TGTGCCAGCGCCTGCGGGAAGAAGCATTTT. The rearrangement links TRBV27 to TRBJ1-5; no reliable D call. Trimming took 8 bases from V and 14 from J, leaving 13 bases between them. Looked up from germline, CDR1 is MNHEY and CDR2 is SMNVEV (reference sequence). The CDR3 spans 10 residues.

The chain combines TRBV6-5 with TRBJ1-1; a possible D gene is TRBD1 (5 bases). Trimming removed 8 bases from V and 4 bases from J, with 17 bases in between. Germline V lookup: CDR1 MNHEY, CDR2 SVGAGI. The CDR3 is 14 amino acids. The CDR3 loop reads CASGHPRGSTEAFF. CDR3 bases: TGTGCCAGCGGACACCCAAGAGGGTCCACTGAAGCTTTCTTT.